This entry lists 30 T cell receptor beta chains sequenced from one sample in a study of blood T cell repertoires in COVID-19. The method was immunoSEQ multiplex PCR; TCRdb's version includes in-frame clones alone and lacks a portion of them. The data hold 62,000 or so clones, with 80% to 90% observed a single time. The specimen was PBMCs or T cells enriched from blood (not recorded which). The receptors derive from a woman aged 40 to 50 with acute COVID-19.

The V call is TRBV5-1, the J call TRBJ2-2, with 8 bases aligning to TRBD1. CDR3 size: 15 residues. The trim removed 7 bases at V and 7 bases at J, leaving 12 bases unmatched. Per the germline V gene, CDR1 is SGHRS and CDR2 is YFSETQ. This CDR3 reads CASGRGTGFYGELFF. The CDR3 DNA is TGCGCCAGCGGTCGGGGGACAGGCTTTTACGGGGAGCTGTTTTTT.

The V and J genes are TRBV10-1 and TRBJ2-7; D is perhaps TRBD2 (6 bases). Germline CDR1 WNHNN, CDR2 SYGVQD (reference sequence). The CDR3 spans 14 residues. Trimming cost V 5 bases and J 6 bases, with 17 bases left between them. The CDR3 is CASSRDRLGGEQYF. In nucleotides, the CDR3 is TGCGCCAGCAGTCGCGATAGACTAGGCGGCGAGCAGTACTTC.

The chain combines TRBV3-1 (or the pseudogene TRBV3-2) with TRBJ2-5; the match to TRBD2 covers 14 bases. The CDR3 runs 16 residues. Germline CDR1 LGHDT, CDR2 YNNKEL (reference sequence). The V segment lost 2 bases and the J segment 4 bases; nucleotides outside the gene matches: 3. The CDR3 bases are TGTGCCAGCAGCCAACAAGGGACTAGCGGGGGAGAGACCCAGTACTTC. Translation gives CASSQQGTSGGETQYF.

The chain recombines TRBV5-6 with TRBJ1-2; TRBD1 aligns across 11 bases. V shed 4 bases, J shed 6 bases, and the junction held 8 bases outside the gene matches. The CDR3 is 15 residues long. Germline lookup yields CDR1 SGHDT and CDR2 YYEEEE. The CDR3 region has the DNA TGTGCCAGCAGCGATTATGGACAGGGGGCTCATGGCTACACCTTC. Its translation is CASSDYGQGAHGYTF.

The J gene is TRBJ1-5, the V gene TRBV4-1; unclear D gene. Deletions cut 3 bases from V and 3 bases from J, with 6 bases between. The CDR3 loop spans 13 amino acids. The germline V gene encodes CDR1 MGHRA and CDR2 YSYEKL. CDR3 sequence: CASSHRDNQPQHF. In nucleotides, the CDR3 is TGCGCCAGCAGCCATCGGGACAATCAGCCCCAGCATTTT.

This chain connects TRBV15 to TRBJ1-3; the D gene is possibly TRBD1 (6 bases). The length of the CDR3 is 16 residues. The germline V gene has CDR1 LNHNV and CDR2 YYDKDF (reference sequence). The V gene lost 0 bases and the J gene lost 1 base, with 10 bases spanning the gap. CDR3 sequence: CATSRDRGSSGNTIYF. Written as DNA, the CDR3 is TGTGCCACCAGCAGAGATAGGGGGAGTTCTGGAAACACCATATATTTT.

This clone appeared a few times. The chain joins TRBV2 to TRBJ1-5; 8 positions agree with TRBD1. CDR1 is SNHLY and CDR2 is FYNNEI in the germline V gene. Trimming cost V 10 bases and J 2 bases; bases outside gene matches: 10. The CDR3 loop spans 15 amino acids. CDR3 nucleotides: TGTGCCACAAGACCCAGGGGGCTCGGCAATCAGCCCCAGCATTTT. Amino acid sequence: CATRPRGLGNQPQHF.

The chain carries TRBV13 and TRBJ2-3, with 12 bases aligning to TRBD2. Germline values: CDR1 PRHDT, CDR2 FYEKMQ (reference sequence). This CDR3 is built from 15 residues. V trimming: 5 bases; J trimming: 2 bases; junction bases outside the gene matches: 2. This CDR3 reads CASSLAGGYTDTQYF. The CDR3 DNA sequence: TGTGCCAGCAGCCTAGCGGGAGGGTACACAGATACGCAGTATTTT.

This chain links TRBV11-3 with TRBJ2-2; D perhaps matches TRBD2 (6 bases). Germline-derived CDR1 and CDR2 are SGHNT and YENEEA. This CDR3 spans 15 amino acids. V was shortened by 5 bases and J by 0 bases, with 10 bases between the two germline ends. In DNA form, the CDR3 reads TGTGCCAGCAGCCCCGGGGGACCGAACACCGGGGAGCTGTTTTTT. Protein product: CASSPGGPNTGELFF.

The V call is TRBV5-1, the J call TRBJ1-1, with a weak D call TRBD1 (5 bases). The CDR3 runs to 11 residues. The ends were cut back, 7 bases at V and 6 bases at J, with 10 bases in the middle. From germline, CDR1 is SGHRS and CDR2 YFSETQ. The CDR3 region is CASHQGAEAFF. For the CDR3, the DNA is TGCGCCAGCCACCAAGGGGCTGAAGCTTTCTTT.

The genes are TRBV3-1 (or the pseudogene TRBV3-2) and TRBJ1-6; 7 bases align to TRBD1. This CDR3 region has 16 residues. Looked up from germline, CDR1 is LGHDT and CDR2 is YNNKEL (reference sequence). V lost 0 bases, J lost 3 bases, and 2 bases stayed unmatched. The CDR3: CASSQEPGGYNSPLHF. The DNA for the CDR3 is TGTGCCAGCAGCCAAGAACCAGGGGGCTATAATTCACCCCTCCACTTT.

This clone was observed a few times. The chain links TRBV5-1 to TRBJ1-5, with a weak D call TRBD1 (5 bases). V was trimmed by 1 base and J by 7 bases, leaving 15 bases between them. This CDR3 comprises 15 residues. The germline V gene encodes CDR1 SGHRS and CDR2 YFSETQ. The CDR3 here is CASSLTGGEGQPQHF. The CDR3 DNA sequence: TGCGCCAGCAGCTTGACGGGGGGAGAAGGACAGCCCCAGCATTTT. The whole variable domain, filled in from reference TRBV5-1 and TRBJ1-5, reads KAGVTQTPRYLIKTRGQQVTLSCSPISGHRSVSWYQQTPGQGLQFLFEYFSETQRNKGNFPGRFSGRQFSNSRSEMNVSTLELGDSALYLCASSLTGGEGQPQHFGDGTRLSIL.

This chain uses TRBV10-1 with TRBJ1-6; D may be TRBD1 (6 bases). Germline CDR1 is WNHNN and CDR2 is SYGVQD (reference sequence). V was pared by 7 bases and J by 5 bases, with 15 bases between. The CDR3 extends over 15 amino acids. Here the CDR3 DNA reads TGCGCCAGCACCCGACAGGAGAACGATAATTCACCCCTCCACTTT. This codes for CASTRQENDNSPLHF.

The chain combines TRBV13 with TRBJ1-2; unclear D gene. The CDR3 is made up of 14 amino acids. Looked up from germline, CDR1 is PRHDT and CDR2 is FYEKMQ (reference sequence). V was pared by 1 base and J by 4 bases, with 10 bases between. DNA of the CDR3: TGTGCCAGCAGCTTAGATAGCGGTATCTATGGCTACACCTTC. Its translation: CASSLDSGIYGYTF.

This chain connects TRBV6-4 to TRBJ1-1; D not certain. V gave up 2 bases and J gave up 0 bases, with 4 bases separating them. The CDR3 covers 13 residues. Looked up from germline, CDR1 is MRHNA and CDR2 is SNTAGT. The CDR3 loop is CASSDSMNTEAFF. For the CDR3, the DNA is TGTGCCAGCAGTGACAGCATGAACACTGAAGCTTTCTTT.

The rearrangement uses TRBV7-3 and TRBJ2-6; D may be TRBD1 (6 bases). V gave up 4 bases and J gave up 0 bases, with 19 bases separating them. The CDR3 is 19 residues long. CDR1 SGHTA and CDR2 FQGTGA come from the germline V gene. CDR3 nucleotides: TGTGCCAGCAGCTCAACCCCCTTACAGGGATACTCTGGGGCCAACGTCCTGACTTTC. Translating gives CASSSTPLQGYSGANVLTF.

This chain links TRBV19 with TRBJ2-1, with 14 bases lining up with TRBD2. V lost 4 bases to trimming and J lost 8 bases; unmatched junction nucleotides: 10. Germline values: CDR1 LNHDA, CDR2 SQIVND (reference sequence). This CDR3 contains 17 residues. Written as DNA, the CDR3 is TGTGCCAGTAGTACTAGGACTAGCGGGAGGTATGCGGATGAGCAGTTCTTC. Translating gives CASSTRTSGRYADEQFF. The complete variable domain, with remaining parts taken from reference TRBV19 and TRBJ2-1, reads DGGITQSPKYLFRKEGQNVTLSCEQNLNHDAMYWYRQDPGQGLRLIYYSQIVNDFQKGDIAEGYSVSREKKESFPLTVTSAQKNPTAFYLCASSTRTSGRYADEQFFGPGTRLTVL.

V and J are TRBV14 and TRBJ1-1; 10 bases match TRBD1. Germline V gene data show CDR1 as SGHDN and CDR2 as FVKESK. This CDR3 has 15 residues. Germline trimming cut 7 bases from V and 1 base from J; bases unmatched to any gene: 6. The CDR3 loop is CASTPTGGANTEAFF. The CDR3 DNA reads as TGTGCCAGCACCCCGACAGGGGGCGCGAACACTGAAGCTTTCTTT.

The chain combines TRBV7-2 with TRBJ2-5; D unresolved. Trimming took 3 bases from V and 5 from J, leaving 13 bases between them. The CDR3 length is 14 residues. Germline CDR1 SGHTA, CDR2 FQGNSA. The chain's CDR3 is CASSFDLMGETQYF. DNA for the CDR3: TGTGCCAGCAGCTTCGATCTCATGGGCGAGACCCAGTACTTC.

This chain connects TRBV24-1 to TRBJ2-1; the match to TRBD2 covers 13 bases. The germline gives CDR1 KGHDR, CDR2 SFDVKD. Germline trimming cut 4 bases from V and 6 bases from J; bases unmatched to any gene: 8. This CDR3 region has 17 residues. The CDR3 coding sequence is TGTGCCACCAGTGAGTTTTCCGGGACTAGCGGGACCAATGAGCAGTTCTTC. It specifies CATSEFSGTSGTNEQFF.

The CDR3 spells CAISDRGNYGYTF. Here the CDR3 DNA reads TGTGCCATCAGCGACAGGGGGAACTATGGCTACACCTTC. The chain joins TRBV10-3 to TRBJ1-2; 9 bases are a match to TRBD1. This CDR3 spans 13 amino acids. Germline V gene lookup returns CDR1 ENHRY and CDR2 SYGVKD. V trimming: 6 bases; J trimming: 2 bases; junction bases outside the gene matches: 1.

A word on this clone: The junction shows a germline mismatch at one end, possibly a read error. The V and J genes are TRBV5-1 and TRBJ1-1; TRBD1 matches at 7 bases. CDR1 is SGHRS, CDR2 YFSETQ, per germline. CDR3 length: 18 amino acids. CDR3 in DNA: TGCGCCCGCAGCTTGGGGGCGGGCAGATCAGGGGGGAGCACTGAAGCTTTCTTT. This codes for CARSLGAGRSGGSTEAFF.

The chain combines TRBV5-4 with TRBJ1-4; no firm D call. The CDR3 sequence is 12 residues long. Germline V gene lookup returns CDR1 SGHNT and CDR2 YYREEE (reference sequence). V lost 3 bases and J lost 6, with 6 bases in between. CDR3 region: CASSSRDEKLFF. CDR3 nucleotides: TGTGCCAGCAGCTCGAGGGATGAAAAACTGTTTTTT.

This clone was picked up one time. The chain carries TRBV5-1 and TRBJ2-3; no firm D call. The germline V and J ends were trimmed by 0 bases and 2 bases, with 10 bases remaining between them. This CDR3 contains 15 residues. Germline V lookup: CDR1 SGHRS, CDR2 YFSETQ. CDR3 sequence (DNA): TGCGCCAGCAGCTTGGACTACCTCGACACAGATACGCAGTATTTT. Protein product: CASSLDYLDTDTQYF.

This CDR3 is CASSEGAGREKLFF. In nucleotides, the CDR3 is TGTGCCAGCAGTGAAGGGGCGGGCAGGGAAAAACTGTTTTTT. The J gene is TRBJ1-4, the V gene TRBV2; D is unclear. The CDR3 runs to 14 residues. From germline, CDR1 is SNHLY and CDR2 FYNNEI. V was clipped by 1 base and J by 8 bases, with 11 bases between them.

The V and J genes are TRBV7-7 and TRBJ1-1; D is undetermined. Germline values: CDR1 SSHAT, CDR2 FNYEAQ (reference sequence). CDR3 length: 15 amino acids. V lost 1 base, J lost 1 base, and 10 bases lay in between. The CDR3: CASSLGSAGNTEAFF. CDR3 DNA: TGTGCCAGCAGCTTAGGTTCGGCGGGGAACACTGAAGCTTTCTTT.

The V call is TRBV5-1, the J call TRBJ2-3; weak D call: TRBD1 (6 bases). Germline V gene lookup returns CDR1 SGHRS and CDR2 YFSETQ. The CDR3 spans 14 residues. Trimming took 7 bases from V and 1 from J, leaving 13 bases between them. This CDR3 reads CASGLGAGTDTQYF. DNA for the CDR3: TGCGCCAGCGGATTGGGGGCCGGCACAGATACGCAGTATTTT.

V usage is TRBV10-3 and J usage is TRBJ2-1; 11 bases are shared with TRBD2. Germline-derived CDR1 and CDR2 are ENHRY and SYGVKD. The CDR3 spans 15 residues. V trimming: 5 bases; J trimming: 7 bases; junction bases outside the gene matches: 7. CDR3 nucleotide sequence: TGTGCCATCAGTATAGCGGGGGGGCCCGGGAATGAGCAGTTCTTC. Protein: CAISIAGGPGNEQFF.

The chain recombines TRBV6-1 with TRBJ2-7; D uncertain. CDR3 size: 14 residues. The V gene lost 2 bases and the J gene lost 7 bases, with 15 bases spanning the gap. CDR1 and CDR2 (germline): MNHNS, SASEGT. CDR3 sequence reads: CASSESQVLGEQYF. The CDR3 DNA is TGTGCCAGCAGTGAATCCCAGGTTCTTGGAGAGCAGTACTTC.

The rearrangement uses TRBV7-9 and TRBJ1-1; D gene uncertain. CDR1 is SEHNR and CDR2 is FQNEAQ in the germline V gene (reference sequence). Trimming cost V 5 bases and J 11 bases, with 12 bases left between them. This CDR3 has 11 amino acids. The CDR3 spells CASSPDISAFF. The CDR3 DNA is TGTGCCAGCAGCCCCGACATAAGTGCTTTCTTT. Full variable domain (missing parts from reference TRBV7-9 and TRBJ1-1): DTGVSQNPRHKITKRGQNVTFRCDPISEHNRLYWYRQTLGQGPEFLTYFQNEAQLEKSRLLSDRFSAERPKGSFSTLEIQRTEQGDSAMYLCASSPDISAFFGQGTRLTVV.